One and the same sample provided the 23 T cell receptor beta chains below, sequenced in a study of spatial heterogeneity in lung cancer. The study, taken as a whole, reports: In tumors, expanded intratumoral alpha and beta TCR counts tracked mutation counts.

Each CDR3 protein gets one entry after TCRdb re-called the 5' RACE reads with MiXCR. The sample contains some 7,000 distinct CDR3 sequences, 11% to 15% of which appear only once. Their antigens are not known. Time point given: sample taken at primary tumor resection. The sample in question was lung tumor tissue, obtained at surgery. These receptors were taken from a female donor with early-stage non-small cell lung cancer.

Ten or more counts support this clonotype. This beta chain turned up in a library designed for alpha chains; as an off-target read, its abundance says little. This chain links TRBV27 with TRBJ2-5; unclear D gene. V was clipped by 5 bases and J by 5 bases, with 15 bases between them. The CDR3 consists of 14 residues. In germline, CDR1 is MNHEY, CDR2 SMNVEV (reference sequence). This chain's CDR3 is CASSPLLPGETQYF. In nucleotides, the CDR3 is TGTGCCAGCAGTCCTCTCCTCCCCGGGGAGACCCAGTACTTC.

This clonotype is deemed medium-sized. This beta chain is an unintended read in a library built for alpha chains; its size means little. The V gene is TRBV9, the J gene TRBJ1-6; no firm D call. CDR1 and CDR2 from the germline V gene are SGDLS and YYNGEE. The length of the CDR3 is 15 residues. Trimming removed 0 bases from V and 7 bases from J, with 11 bases in between. CDR3 amino acids: CASSVALAENSPLHF. As DNA, the CDR3 is TGTGCCAGCAGCGTAGCTTTGGCAGAGAATTCACCCCTCCACTTT.

In this sample, this clonotype turned up many times. This beta chain slipped into a library made for alpha chains as a stray read, so its size is not meaningful. This rearrangement joins TRBV11-2 to TRBJ2-1, with D possibly being TRBD2 (5 bases). Germline V gene lookup returns CDR1 SGHAT and CDR2 FQNNGV. Trimming shortened V by 3 bases and J by 0 bases, and 9 bases separated the two germline ends. CDR3 length equals 15 residues. The CDR3 here is CASSFPRGSYNEQFF. The CDR3 DNA reads as TGTGCCAGCAGCTTCCCCCGGGGCTCCTACAATGAGCAGTTCTTC.

This clonotype counts as large. This beta chain appears as a stray read in a library generated for alpha chains; its size is not informative. The chain uses TRBV7-9 and TRBJ2-4; no firm D call. V was shortened by 3 bases and J by 6 bases, with 9 bases between the two germline ends. The CDR3 runs 13 residues. The germline CDR1 and CDR2 sequences are SEHNR and FQNEAQ (reference sequence). This chain's CDR3 is CASSFNDGNIQYF. CDR3 nucleotide sequence: TGTGCCAGCAGCTTTAACGACGGAAACATTCAGTACTTC. Combining the CDR3 with reference TRBV7-9 and TRBJ2-4 gives the whole variable domain DTGVSQNPRHKITKRGQNVTFRCDPISEHNRLYWYRQTLGQGPEFLTYFQNEAQLEKSRLLSDRFSAERPKGSFSTLEIQRTEQGDSAMYLCASSFNDGNIQYFGAGTRLSVL.

This clonotype has ten or more counts. A library prepared for alpha chains yielded this beta chain as an off-target read; its size is of little meaning. The gene calls are TRBV7-9 and TRBJ1-2; D not certain. The germline V gene encodes CDR1 SEHNR and CDR2 FQNEAQ (reference sequence). The V and J ends lost 5 bases and 4 bases respectively, with 14 bases between them. The CDR3 has 14 residues. The CDR3 DNA sequence: TGTGCCAGCAGCGACGCAACAGTTATCTATGGCTACACCTTC. Protein: CASSDATVIYGYTF.

In this sample, this clonotype is medium-sized. This beta chain represents an off-target read in a library built for alpha chains; its size is of limited meaning. The gene calls are TRBV30 and TRBJ2-2; D uncertain. CDR1 and CDR2 (germline): GTSNPN, SVGIG (reference sequence). The ends were cut back, 3 bases at V and 0 bases at J, with 2 bases in the middle. The CDR3 contains 12 residues. The CDR3 spells CAWRTNTGELFF. The DNA of the CDR3 is TGTGCCTGGAGAACGAACACCGGGGAGCTGTTTTTT. The whole variable domain, remainder taken from reference TRBV30 and TRBJ2-2, is SQTIHQWPATLVQPVGSPLSLECTVEGTSNPNLYWYRQAAGRGLQLLFYSVGIGQISSEVPQNLSASRPQDRQFILSSKKLLLSDSGFYLCAWRTNTGELFFGEGSRLTVL.

To note about this clonotype: This beta chain appears as a stray read in a library generated for alpha chains; its size is not informative. This chain links TRBV10-3 with TRBJ2-5; perhaps TRBD2 as D (6 bases). CDR3 size: 13 residues. Trimming removed 7 bases from V and 0 bases from J, with 9 bases in between. The germline V gene has CDR1 ENHRY and CDR2 SYGVKD. The CDR3 DNA reads TGTGCCATCACCCGGGACTACCAAGAGACCCAGTACTTC. Its protein is CAITRDYQETQYF.

In its sample, this clonotype was seen many times. This beta chain came through as a stray read in a library set up for alpha chains, and its size says little. The chain uses TRBV9 and TRBJ2-3; tentatively, D is TRBD1 (6 bases). V gave up 0 bases and J gave up 2 bases, with 10 bases separating them. Germline CDR1 and CDR2: SGDLS and YYNGEE. The CDR3 loop spans 15 amino acids. The CDR3 DNA is TGTGCCAGCAGCGTAGGCCGGACAGTCACAGATACGCAGTATTTT. Residues: CASSVGRTVTDTQYF.

This clonotype came up once. As an off-target read in a library built for alpha chains, this beta chain has a frequency of little significance. The chain is built from TRBV28 and TRBJ1-2; D ambiguous. CDR3 length: 16 amino acids. The V gene's germline CDR1 is MDHEN and CDR2 SYDVKM. The V and J ends lost 3 bases and 2 bases respectively, with 16 bases between them. The CDR3 region is CASSFMVGRVNYGYTF. The CDR3 coding sequence is TGTGCCAGCAGTTTCATGGTGGGAAGGGTCAACTATGGCTACACCTTC.

This clonotype occurred many times. Because the library targeted alpha chains, this beta chain is an off-target read whose size means little. The V gene is TRBV7-2, the J gene TRBJ2-3; D unresolved. The CDR3 is 15 residues long. The V and J ends lost 3 bases and 1 base respectively, with 11 bases between them. Germline assignment: CDR1 SGHTA and CDR2 FQGNSA. Written as DNA, the CDR3 is TGTGCCAGCAGCTTCGGTCCGGTGCGCACAGATACGCAGTATTTT. Translation: CASSFGPVRTDTQYF.

About this clonotype itself: This beta chain slipped into a library made for alpha chains as a stray read, so its size is not meaningful. J is TRBJ1-1 and V is TRBV7-3; D ambiguous. This CDR3 is built from 14 residues. Germline V gene lookup returns CDR1 SGHTA and CDR2 FQGTGA. V lost 5 bases and J lost 1, with 11 bases in between. CDR3 region: CASSPSGQNTEAFF. The CDR3 DNA follows: TGTGCCAGCAGCCCATCGGGCCAGAACACTGAAGCTTTCTTT.

This clonotype was counted ten times or more. This beta chain turned up in a library designed for alpha chains; as an off-target read, its abundance says little. The chain combines TRBV7-2 with TRBJ2-1; tentatively, D is TRBD1 (6 bases). Germline assignment: CDR1 SGHTA and CDR2 FQGNSA. Trimming took off 5 bases at V and 2 bases at J, with 16 bases between the two ends. The CDR3 spans 16 residues. CDR3 DNA sequence: TGTGCCAGCAGCCGGAGACAGGTAAACGCCTACAATGAGCAGTTCTTC. Translating it yields CASSRRQVNAYNEQFF.

This clonotype is medium-sized in the sample. Being off target in a library aimed at alpha chains, this beta chain has a size of little meaning. This chain joins TRBV6-5 and TRBJ1-5, with TRBD1 matching over 8 bases. Germline trimming cut 6 bases from V and 6 bases from J; bases unmatched to any gene: 4. This CDR3 region has 13 residues. Germline CDR1 MNHEY, CDR2 SVGAGI. This CDR3 reads CASRGTGGQPQHF. CDR3 DNA: TGTGCCAGCAGGGGTACAGGGGGTCAGCCCCAGCATTTT.

A remark on this clonotype: This beta chain is an unintended read in a library built for alpha chains; its size means little. The V call is TRBV30, the J call TRBJ1-4; possible D gene TRBD1, 5 bases. CDR1 is GTSNPN and CDR2 is SVGIG in the germline V gene (reference sequence). This CDR3 is built from 11 residues. V lost 2 bases and J 8 bases, leaving 6 bases between the germline ends. CDR3 DNA sequence: TGTGCCTGGAGTAGGGGAGAAAAACTGTTTTTT. It translates to CAWSRGEKLFF.

Comment on this clonotype: This beta chain slipped into a library made for alpha chains as a stray read, so its size is not meaningful. The V gene is TRBV6-1, the J gene TRBJ2-7; D is ambiguous. This CDR3 is built from 13 residues. Germline CDR1 and CDR2: MNHNS and SASEGT. The germline V and J ends were trimmed by 8 bases and 4 bases, with 15 bases remaining between them. For the CDR3, the DNA is TGTGCCAGCTTGGAGTCGAACTTTTACGAGCAGTACTTC. As protein: CASLESNFYEQYF.

This clonotype ranks as medium-sized. For a library built for alpha chains, this beta chain is a stray read; little rests on its size. V gene TRBV7-7 combines with J gene TRBJ2-3; maybe TRBD2 (5 bases). CDR1 is SSHAT and CDR2 is FNYEAQ in the germline V gene (reference sequence). The CDR3 covers 13 residues. V lost 4 bases, J lost 6 bases, and 11 bases lay in between. In DNA, the CDR3 is TGTGCCAGCAGCTCCTCGGACTGGGATACGCAGTATTTT. This gives the protein CASSSSDWDTQYF.

This clonotype was picked up many times. For a library built for alpha chains, this beta chain is a stray read; little rests on its size. V and J are TRBV12-5 and TRBJ1-1; the D is unclear. CDR1 LGHNT and CDR2 FRNRAP come from the germline V gene. Trimming stripped 6 bases from V and 2 bases from J, with 13 bases between. The CDR3 has 14 residues. The CDR3 region has the DNA TGTGCTAGTGGGAAGTTTCAGAGAAACACTGAAGCTTTCTTT. Protein product: CASGKFQRNTEAFF. Variable domain in full (rest from reference TRBV12-5 and TRBJ1-1): DARVTQTPRHKVTEMGQEVTMRCQPILGHNTVFWYRQTMMQGLELLAYFRNRAPLDDSGMPKDRFSAEMPDATLATLKIQPSEPRDSAVYFCASGKFQRNTEAFFGQGTRLTVV.

This clonotype is categorized as medium-sized (0.01 to 0.1%). The library was prepared for alpha chains; this beta chain is a stray read, so its frequency means little. The gene calls are TRBV30 and TRBJ1-3; D gene unclear. V was clipped by 0 bases and J by 4 bases, with 13 bases between them. The CDR3 runs 15 residues. Germline CDR1 is GTSNPN and CDR2 is SVGIG (reference sequence). CDR3 nucleotide sequence: TGTGCCTGGAGTGTACCGCGGTCAACGGGAAACACCATATATTTT. This translates into CAWSVPRSTGNTIYF.

This clonotype is classed as large. This beta chain is a stray read from a library made for alpha chains; its abundance is not meaningful. V is TRBV7-8 and J is TRBJ2-7; either TRBD1 or TRBD2 may supply D (5 bases each). The V gene lost 7 bases and the J gene lost 0 bases, with 19 bases spanning the gap. Germline V gene data show CDR1 as SGHVS and CDR2 as FQNEAQ. The CDR3 spans 16 residues. DNA for the CDR3: TGTGCCAGCACATGGTCGGGGCAGGGTGTCTCCTACGAGCAGTACTTC. It codes for CASTWSGQGVSYEQYF.

This clonotype was recorded many times. Little can be read into the size of this beta chain, an off-target read in a library designed for alpha chains. CDR3 region: CASSGGPIQETQYF. For the CDR3, the DNA is TGTGCCAGCAGCGGGGGGCCTATCCAAGAGACCCAGTACTTC. This chain connects TRBV12-3 or TRBV12-4 to TRBJ2-5, with a possible D match to TRBD2 (7 bases). The V gene lost 6 bases and the J gene lost 1 base, with 12 bases spanning the gap. This CDR3 comprises 14 residues.

This clonotype was counted ten times or more. Being off target in a library aimed at alpha chains, this beta chain has a size of little meaning. J is TRBJ2-2 and V is TRBV3-1; 7 positions agree with TRBD1. V lost 6 bases to trimming and J lost 6 bases; unmatched junction nucleotides: 4. CDR1 and CDR2 (germline): LGHDT, YNNKEL (reference sequence). The CDR3 extends over 13 amino acids. The CDR3 DNA is TGTGCCAGCAGTCGGACAGGATCCGGGGAGCTGTTTTTT. This encodes CASSRTGSGELFF.

By its share, this clonotype is medium-sized. This beta chain is a stray sequence in a library constructed for alpha chains; its clone size is not meaningful. J is TRBJ2-3 and V is TRBV20-1, with 8 bases identical to TRBD2. The CDR3 runs to 15 residues. From germline, CDR1 is DFQATT and CDR2 SNEGSKA (reference sequence). V shed 6 bases, J shed 2 bases, and the junction held 10 bases outside the gene matches. The chain's CDR3 is CSADESGSTTDTQYF. Written as DNA, the CDR3 is TGCAGTGCGGACGAAAGCGGGAGCACCACAGATACGCAGTATTTT.

Ten or more counts support this clonotype. Within a library made for alpha chains, this beta chain is off target, and its count is uninformative. The chain joins TRBV20-1 to TRBJ2-3, with TRBD1 as a possible D gene (6 bases). Per germline, CDR1 DFQATT and CDR2 SNEGSKA (reference sequence). Trimming removed 6 bases at V and 11 bases at J, with 18 bases between. The CDR3 sequence is 12 residues long. CDR3 sequence reads: CSAPSRWTEQYF. Written as DNA, the CDR3 is TGCAGTGCCCCCTCTCGGTGGACAGAGCAGTATTTT.